These 17 T cell receptor beta chains share one sample of origin, sequenced in a study of cytomegalovirus exposure and HLA in healthy donors. Researchers ran the PCR with 60 Vbeta and 13 Jbeta primers. TCRdb's table, derived via immunoSEQ multiplex PCR, lists solely in-frame clones and lacks some. This sample has 150,000 to 200,000 clones, with more than 70% found just once. Sequencing input: PBMCs. The source is a woman aged 40 to 50 in good health and CMV-seropositive.

This clone occurred once. V is TRBV7-9 and J is TRBJ2-3, with 13 bases identical to TRBD2. This CDR3 comprises 17 residues. CDR1 SEHNR and CDR2 FQNEAQ come from the germline V gene (reference sequence). J lost 2 bases, V lost 5 bases, and 7 bases had no gene match. The DNA for the CDR3 is TGTGCCAGCAGCGGACTAGCGGGAGAGGTTTCCACAGATACGCAGTATTTT. Its translation: CASSGLAGEVSTDTQYF. Looking up the rest from reference TRBV7-9 and TRBJ2-3 gives the full variable domain: DTGVSQNPRHKITKRGQNVTFRCDPISEHNRLYWYRQTLGQGPEFLTYFQNEAQLEKSRLLSDRFSAERPKGSFSTLEIQRTEQGDSAMYLCASSGLAGEVSTDTQYFGPGTRLTVL.

In this sample, this clone turned up a few times. One end of the junction varies from germline; a read error may be responsible. This rearrangement joins TRBV4-1 to TRBJ2-2; 11 bases match TRBD2. Germline V CDR1 and CDR2: MGHRA, YSYEKL. This CDR3 region has 15 residues. Written as DNA, the CDR3 is TGTGCCAGCACAGGGACTAGCGGGAACACCGGGGAGCTGTTTTTT. Its protein is CASTGTSGNTGELFF.

V gene TRBV2 combines with J gene TRBJ2-2; 8 bases map to TRBD2. The V and J ends lost 8 bases and 4 bases, in that order; junction bases with no gene match: 12. CDR1 is SNHLY and CDR2 is FYNNEI in the germline V gene. This CDR3 is 16 amino acids long. The CDR3 loop is CASGREAGVVTGELFF. DNA of the CDR3: TGTGCCAGCGGTCGAGAAGCGGGAGTTGTCACCGGGGAGCTGTTTTTT.

V is TRBV10-2 and J is TRBJ2-2; D is uncertain. Germline lookup yields CDR1 WSHSY and CDR2 SAAADI. V was trimmed by 4 bases and J by 4 bases, leaving 7 bases between them. CDR3 size: 13 residues. The CDR3 reads CASSAVGTGELFF. The CDR3 nucleotides read TGCGCCAGCAGTGCGGTCGGCACCGGGGAGCTGTTTTTT.

V and J are TRBV5-1 and TRBJ2-1; possible D gene TRBD1, 6 bases. Trimming cost V 5 bases and J 1 base, with 13 bases left between them. This CDR3 comprises 15 residues. CDR1 is SGHRS and CDR2 is YFSETQ in the germline V gene. DNA for the CDR3: TGCGCCAGCAGTACCCCCCAGGGGTCCTACAATGAGCAGTTCTTC. This translates into CASSTPQGSYNEQFF.

Points on this clone: Other DNA variants within this sample encode the same CDR3. The CDR3 DNA sequence: TGTGCCAGTGGCCAGGGCGAAACCCAGTACTTC. Residues: CASGQGETQYF. The J gene is TRBJ2-5, the V gene TRBV10-3, with a tentative D call TRBD1 (5 bases). Germline-derived CDR1 and CDR2 are ENHRY and SYGVKD. CDR3 length: 11 amino acids. Trimming removed 10 bases at V and 8 bases at J, with 14 bases between.

Regarding this clone: Germline is not matched at one junction end, which may reflect a read error. The chain couples TRBV7-9 to TRBJ1-1; D is possibly TRBD1 (6 bases). The CDR3 consists of 14 residues. Germline CDR1 reads SEHNR; CDR2 reads FQNEAQ (reference sequence). The CDR3 loop is CSSSITTGNTEAFF. CDR3 bases: TGTTCCAGCAGCATTACGACAGGAAACACTGAAGCTTTCTTT.

This chain joins TRBV18 and TRBJ1-2; no reliable D call. Germline V lookup: CDR1 KGHSH, CDR2 LQKENI. The V end lost 0 bases, the J end lost 0 bases, and 11 bases lay between the germline ends. CDR3 size: 16 residues. The chain's CDR3 is CASSPPVSGTNYGYTF. In nucleotides, the CDR3 is TGTGCCAGCTCACCACCGGTGTCAGGAACTAACTATGGCTACACCTTC. The full variable domain, completed using reference TRBV18 and TRBJ1-2, is NAGVMQNPRHLVRRRGQEARLRCSPMKGHSHVYWYRQLPEEGLKFMVYLQKENIIDESGMPKERFSAEFPKEGPSILRIQQVVRGDSAAYFCASSPPVSGTNYGYTFGSGTRLTVV.

The chain combines TRBV19 with TRBJ2-3; 9 nucleotides align to TRBD2. The CDR3 spans 15 residues. V lost 0 bases and J lost 3; bases outside the gene matches: 1. Germline lookup yields CDR1 LNHDA and CDR2 SQIVND (reference sequence). CDR3 bases: TGTGCCAGTAGTATAGATAGCGGGAGTACAGATACGCAGTATTTT. This translates into CASSIDSGSTDTQYF.

There are a few counts of this clone. This chain uses TRBV19 with TRBJ2-1; a weak D match, TRBD2 (6 bases). The CDR3 extends over 14 amino acids. Germline V gene lookup returns CDR1 LNHDA and CDR2 SQIVND (reference sequence). V lost 9 bases to trimming and J lost 0 bases, with 12 bases between them. CDR3 protein: CASQTAGSYNEQFF. The CDR3 coding sequence is TGTGCCAGCCAGACAGCGGGCTCCTACAATGAGCAGTTCTTC.

The chain is built from TRBV5-6 and TRBJ2-5, with 9 bases fitting TRBD1. Germline CDR1 reads SGHDT; CDR2 reads YYEEEE. The CDR3 consists of 13 residues. V was pared by 6 bases and J by 4 bases, with 4 bases of the junction left unmatched. The CDR3 protein is CASTLTGGETQYF. In DNA, the CDR3 is TGTGCCAGCACCCTGACAGGGGGAGAGACCCAGTACTTC.

The J gene is TRBJ2-1, the V gene TRBV5-1; TRBD1 might be the D (6 bases). The V gene's germline CDR1 is SGHRS and CDR2 YFSETQ. The CDR3 extends over 15 amino acids. Trimming pared 0 bases from V and 8 bases from J, leaving 15 bases between. The CDR3: CASSLASGANYEQFF. The DNA for the CDR3 is TGCGCCAGCAGCTTGGCGTCAGGGGCTAACTATGAGCAGTTCTTC.

The chain is built from TRBV29-1 and TRBJ1-4, with D perhaps TRBD1 (6 bases). Germline loops: CDR1 SQVTM, CDR2 ANQGSEA. CDR3 length: 15 residues. V was shortened by 2 bases and J by 2 bases, with 12 bases between the two germline ends. CDR3 DNA sequence: TGCAGCGTTGAACCCTCAGGGGTGACTAATGAAAAACTGTTTTTT. Residues: CSVEPSGVTNEKLFF.

This clone was counted between two and nine times. The V gene is TRBV6-6, the J gene TRBJ2-1; TRBD1 aligns across 10 bases. The germline V gene encodes CDR1 MNHNY and CDR2 SVGAGI (reference sequence). CDR3 length equals 15 residues. Trimming cost V 8 bases and J 10 bases; bases outside gene matches: 14. CDR3 sequence: CASDEGTGVPEEQFF. The DNA of the CDR3 is TGTGCCAGCGATGAGGGGACAGGGGTCCCGGAGGAGCAGTTCTTC.

The rearrangement joins TRBV28 to TRBJ2-3; 12 bases match TRBD2. The germline V gene has CDR1 MDHEN and CDR2 SYDVKM. There are 15 residues in the CDR3. V was clipped by 8 bases and J by 1 base; unmatched bases: 4. The CDR3 protein is CASQTSGRGTDTQYF. The CDR3 DNA follows: TGTGCCAGCCAGACTAGCGGGAGAGGCACAGATACGCAGTATTTT.

The chain links TRBV6-1 to TRBJ2-7; 8 bases are shared with TRBD1. With V trimmed by 6 bases and J by 0 bases, 7 bases remained unmatched. This CDR3 is built from 15 residues. The germline V gene has CDR1 MNHNS and CDR2 SASEGT. The CDR3 nucleotides are TGTGCCAGCAGGGCCGGACAGGGAAGCTCCTACGAGCAGTACTTC. It codes for CASRAGQGSSYEQYF.

This clone occurred once. This chain's CDR3 is CASSPRTGRTGDTQYF. DNA for the CDR3: TGTGCCAGCTCACCACGGACAGGAAGAACGGGGGATACGCAGTATTTT. The chain uses TRBV18 and TRBJ2-3, with 7 bases lining up with TRBD1. There are 16 residues in the CDR3. The germline V gene encodes CDR1 KGHSH and CDR2 LQKENI. V dropped 1 base and J dropped 6; count of bases not matched to a gene: 10.